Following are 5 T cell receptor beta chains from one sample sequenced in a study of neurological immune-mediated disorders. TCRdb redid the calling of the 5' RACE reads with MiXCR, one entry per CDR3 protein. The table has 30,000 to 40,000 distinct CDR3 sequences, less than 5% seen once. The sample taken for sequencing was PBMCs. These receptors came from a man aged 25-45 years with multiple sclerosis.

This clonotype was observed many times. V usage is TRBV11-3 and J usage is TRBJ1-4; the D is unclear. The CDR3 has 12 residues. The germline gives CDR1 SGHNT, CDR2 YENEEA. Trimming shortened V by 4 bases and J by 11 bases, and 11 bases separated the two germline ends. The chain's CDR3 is CASSSDTAKLFF. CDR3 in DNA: TGTGCCAGCAGCTCGGATACCGCGAAACTGTTTTTT.

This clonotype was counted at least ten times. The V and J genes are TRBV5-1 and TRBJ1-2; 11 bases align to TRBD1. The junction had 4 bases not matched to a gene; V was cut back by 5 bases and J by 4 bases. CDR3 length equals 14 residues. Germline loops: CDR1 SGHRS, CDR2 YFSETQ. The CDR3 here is CASRTGTGGYGYTF. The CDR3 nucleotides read TGCGCCAGCAGAACCGGGACAGGGGGCTATGGCTACACCTTC. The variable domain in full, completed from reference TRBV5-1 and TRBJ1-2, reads KAGVTQTPRYLIKTRGQQVTLSCSPISGHRSVSWYQQTPGQGLQFLFEYFSETQRNKGNFPGRFSGRQFSNSRSEMNVSTLELGDSALYLCASRTGTGGYGYTFGSGTRLTVV.

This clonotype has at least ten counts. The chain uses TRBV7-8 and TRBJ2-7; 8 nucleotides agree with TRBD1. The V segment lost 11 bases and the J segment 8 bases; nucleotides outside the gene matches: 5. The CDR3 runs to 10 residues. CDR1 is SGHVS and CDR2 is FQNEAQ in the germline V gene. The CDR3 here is CAFGQGQQYF. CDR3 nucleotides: TGTGCCTTCGGACAGGGACAGCAGTACTTC.

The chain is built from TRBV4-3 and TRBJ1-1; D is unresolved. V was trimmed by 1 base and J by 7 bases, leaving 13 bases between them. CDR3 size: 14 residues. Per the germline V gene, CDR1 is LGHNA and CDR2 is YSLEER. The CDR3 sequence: CASSQVDGELEAFF. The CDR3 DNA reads TGCGCCAGCAGCCAAGTGGACGGCGAACTTGAAGCTTTCTTT.

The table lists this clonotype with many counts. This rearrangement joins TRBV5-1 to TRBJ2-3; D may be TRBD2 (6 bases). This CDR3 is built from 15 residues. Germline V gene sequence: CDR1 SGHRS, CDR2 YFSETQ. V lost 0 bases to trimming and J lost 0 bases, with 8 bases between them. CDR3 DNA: TGCGCCAGCAGCTTGGTCGGGACTAGCACAGATACGCAGTATTTT. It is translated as CASSLVGTSTDTQYF.